This section outlines one TCR beta chain sequence together with its context. The sample originates from a study of CXCR3-negative and CXCR3-positive naive CD8 T cells. UMI labels and 5' RACE were used to prepare the TRB cDNA libraries. For each CDR3 protein, TCRdb gives one entry from its re-call of the 5' RACE reads, without DNA. This sample's table reports 45,000 or so distinct CDR3 sequences. This CDR3 is built from 13 residues. Germline assignment: CDR1 SQVTM and CDR2 ANQGSEA. About 310,000 cells per CD8+ T cell subset were flow-sorted in triplicate. The receptor was derived from a human donor in good health. Some clones in this sample may be carry-over from other donors' samples. The specimen sequenced was memory CD8+ T cells from blood. The V and J genes are TRBV29-1 and TRBJ2-1; there is no DNA to check the TCRdb D call of TRBD1. The CDR3 spells CSVETGSYNEQFF.